This TCR beta chain appears in the sequencing data of a study of post-analysis software for immune sequencing data. Unique molecular identifiers were built into the TCR beta cDNA libraries. Using its own MiXCR run on the PCR reads, TCRdb lists one record per CDR3 protein. The repertoire has approximately 400,000 distinct CDR3 sequences, about a third of them found once; the top ten carry around an eighth. Points from the study as a whole: Five TRBV segments occurring more often in patients than controls included TRBV5-6, TRBV5-1 and TRBV20-1.

The V gene lost 1 base and the J gene lost 2 bases, with 12 bases spanning the gap. The germline gives CDR1 SGHTA, CDR2 FQGTGA. CDR3 length: 15 residues. This clonotype was recorded a few times. What it binds is unknown. This receptor was obtained from a girl under 18 with multiple sclerosis. The chain carries TRBV7-3 and TRBJ2-7; a possible D gene is TRBD2 (5 bases). Sequencing used blood. Here the CDR3 reads CASSLKLGLAYEQYF. The CDR3 nucleotides are TGTGCCAGCAGCTTAAAGTTAGGACTGGCCTACGAGCAGTACTTC.